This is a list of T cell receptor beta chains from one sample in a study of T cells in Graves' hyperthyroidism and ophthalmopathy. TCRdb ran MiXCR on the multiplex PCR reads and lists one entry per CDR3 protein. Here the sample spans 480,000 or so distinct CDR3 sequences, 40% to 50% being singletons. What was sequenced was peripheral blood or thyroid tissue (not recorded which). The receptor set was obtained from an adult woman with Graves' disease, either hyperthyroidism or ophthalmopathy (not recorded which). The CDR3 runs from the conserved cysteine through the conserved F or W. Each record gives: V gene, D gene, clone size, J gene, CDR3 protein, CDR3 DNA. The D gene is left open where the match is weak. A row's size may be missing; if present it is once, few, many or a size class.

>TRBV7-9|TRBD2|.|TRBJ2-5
CASSLVAAGWQETQYF
TGTGCCAGCAGCTTAGTCGCAGCGGGATGGCAAGAGACCCAGTACTTC
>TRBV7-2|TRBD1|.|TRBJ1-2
CASSSLPPGQGPVGYTF
TGTGCCAGCAGCTCCCTCCCACCGGGACAGGGCCCCGTTGGCTACACCTTC
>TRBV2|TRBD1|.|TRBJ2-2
CASTFIGTGGLGTGELFF
TGTGCCAGCACCTTCATCGGGACAGGGGGCTTGGGGACCGGGGAGCTGTTTTTT
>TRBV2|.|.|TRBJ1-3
CASSVQGEASTIYF
TGTGCCAGCAGCGTACAGGGAGAAGCGAGCACCATATATTTT
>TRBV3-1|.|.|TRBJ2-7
CASSYTPGLSYEQYF
TGTGCCAGCAGCTACACACCTGGACTTTCCTACGAGCAGTACTTC
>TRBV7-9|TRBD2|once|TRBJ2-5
CASSPWTSQIIETQYF
TGTGCCAGCAGCCCCTGGACTAGTCAAATTATAGAGACCCAGTACTTC
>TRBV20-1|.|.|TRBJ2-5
CSAREPQGSRAQYF
TGCAGTGCTAGGGAACCTCAGGGGTCCCGGGCCCAGTACTTC
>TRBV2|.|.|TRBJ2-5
CASSDGGGGLQETQYF
TGTGCCAGCAGTGACGGAGGGGGCGGACTCCAAGAGACCCAGTACTTC
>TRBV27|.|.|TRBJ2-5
CASSFGGLQETQYF
TGTGCCAGCAGTTTCGGGGGTCTTCAAGAGACCCAGTACTTC
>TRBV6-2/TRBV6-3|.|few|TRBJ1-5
CASRLALRHRSNQPQHF
TGTGCCAGCAGGTTGGCCCTCAGACACCGTAGCAATCAGCCCCAGCATTTT
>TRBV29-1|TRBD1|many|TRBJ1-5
CSGKGGTGNQPQHF
TGCAGCGGGAAGGGCGGGACAGGGAATCAGCCCCAGCATTTT
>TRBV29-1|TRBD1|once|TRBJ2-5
CSLGTAQETQYF
TGCAGCCTTGGGACAGCCCAAGAGACCCAGTACTTC
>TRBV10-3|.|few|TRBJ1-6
CAIGNSPLHF
TGTGCCATCGGTAATTCACCCCTCCACTTT
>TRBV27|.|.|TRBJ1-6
CASSLSSIGADSPLHF
TGTGCCAGCAGTTTAAGTAGTATAGGGGCAGATTCACCCCTCCACTTT
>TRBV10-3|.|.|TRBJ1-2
CAIRGTDYGYTF
TGTGCCATCAGGGGGACCGACTATGGCTACACCTTC
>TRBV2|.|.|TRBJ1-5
CASQRGKAETQHF
TGTGCCAGCCAACGAGGGAAAGCGGAGACCCAGCATTTT
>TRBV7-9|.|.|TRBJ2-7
CASSQGRGAYEQHF
TGTGCCAGCAGCCAAGGTCGGGGGGCCTACGAGCAGCACTTC
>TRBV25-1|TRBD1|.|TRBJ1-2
CASQDRTGIYGYTF
TGTGCCAGCCAAGACAGGACAGGGATCTATGGCTACACCTTC
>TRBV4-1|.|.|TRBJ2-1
CASSRLWGYDEQFF
TGCGCCAGCAGCCGGCTTTGGGGATACGATGAGCAGTTCTTC
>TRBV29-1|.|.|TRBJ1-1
CSVGPLFGMNTEAFF
TGCAGCGTTGGGCCCCTATTTGGGATGAACACTGAAGCTTTCTTT
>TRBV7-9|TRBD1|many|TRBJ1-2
CASRPGQGGYGYTF
TGTGCCAGCAGACCGGGACAGGGAGGATATGGCTACACCTTC
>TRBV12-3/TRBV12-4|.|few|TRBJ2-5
CASSLRDHRRGTQYF
TGTGCCAGCAGTCTCCGGGACCATCGTCGGGGGACCCAGTACTTC
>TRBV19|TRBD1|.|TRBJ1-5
CASSGRPDRGSNQPQHF
TGTGCCAGTAGTGGCCGACCCGACAGGGGAAGCAATCAGCCCCAGCATTTT
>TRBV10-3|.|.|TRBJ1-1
CAISERTTDTEAFF
TGTGCCATCAGTGAAAGGACCACCGACACTGAAGCTTTCTTT
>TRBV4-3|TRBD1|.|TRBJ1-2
CASSQMGQGGGYTF
TGCGCCAGCAGCCAGATGGGACAGGGCGGTGGCTACACCTTC
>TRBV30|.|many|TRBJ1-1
CAWSKGQLNTEAFF
TGTGCCTGGTCCAAGGGACAATTGAACACTGAAGCTTTCTTT
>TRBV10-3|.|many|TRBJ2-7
CAARGGMNEQYF
TGTGCCGCAAGAGGGGGGATGAACGAGCAGTACTTC
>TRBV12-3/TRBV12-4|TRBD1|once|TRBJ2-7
CAISSTGPYEQYF
TGTGCCATCAGCTCGACAGGGCCCTACGAGCAGTACTTC
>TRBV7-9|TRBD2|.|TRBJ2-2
CASSSRLAGGPGELFF
TGTGCCAGCAGCTCCAGACTAGCGGGAGGACCCGGGGAGCTGTTTTTT
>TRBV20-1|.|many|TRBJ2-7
CSASPRGVREQYF
TGCAGTGCTAGTCCCAGGGGAGTGCGCGAGCAGTACTTC
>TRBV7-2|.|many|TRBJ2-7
CASSLATLYYEQYF
TGTGCCAGCAGCTTGGCTACTCTATACTACGAGCAGTACTTC
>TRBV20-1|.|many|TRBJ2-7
CSAGGYEQYF
TGCAGTGCAGGGGGGTACGAGCAGTACTTC
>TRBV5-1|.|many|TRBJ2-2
CASTSGTNTGELFF
TGCGCCAGCACCTCCGGGACCAACACCGGGGAGCTGTTTTTT
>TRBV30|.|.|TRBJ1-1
CAWRDPQQDRNTEAFF
TGTGCCTGGAGGGATCCCCAACAGGACAGGAACACTGAAGCTTTCTTT
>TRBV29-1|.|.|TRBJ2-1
CSVSTGTRSYNEQFF
TGCAGCGTTTCAACGGGGACACGCTCCTACAATGAGCAGTTCTTC
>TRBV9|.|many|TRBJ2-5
CASSVSWTLETQYF
TGTGCCAGCAGCGTATCTTGGACTTTGGAGACCCAGTACTTC
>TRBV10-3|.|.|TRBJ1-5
CAISEGGSQGSNQPQHF
TGTGCCATCAGTGAGGGAGGGAGTCAGGGTTCGAATCAGCCCCAGCATTTT
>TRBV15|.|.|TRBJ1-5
CASSWGDQPQHF
TGTGCCAGCAGCTGGGGGGACCAGCCCCAGCATTTT
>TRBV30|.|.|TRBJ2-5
CAWSARGETQYF
TGTGCCTGGAGTGCGAGAGGAGAGACCCAGTACTTC
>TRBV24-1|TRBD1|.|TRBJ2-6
CATAPGTGVSSGANVLTF
TGTGCCACCGCCCCAGGGACAGGGGTAAGCTCTGGGGCCAACGTCCTGACTTTC
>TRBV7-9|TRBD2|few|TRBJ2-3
CASSPLAGSISTDTQYF
TGTGCCAGCAGTCCCCTAGCGGGATCGATTTCCACAGATACGCAGTATTTT
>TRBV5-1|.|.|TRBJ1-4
CASSFSPTNEKLFF
TGCGCCAGCAGCTTCAGCCCAACTAATGAAAAACTGTTTTTT
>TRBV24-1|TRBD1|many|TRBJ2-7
CATSDPRDSRQYEQYF
TGTGCCACCAGTGATCCCCGGGACAGCCGCCAATACGAGCAGTACTTC
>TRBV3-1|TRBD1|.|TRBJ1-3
CASSHGQGGNTIYF
TGTGCCAGCAGTCATGGACAGGGGGGAAACACCATATATTTT
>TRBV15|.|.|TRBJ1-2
CATSSLATGYGYTF
TGTGCCACCAGCAGCTTAGCGACAGGTTACGGCTACACCTTC
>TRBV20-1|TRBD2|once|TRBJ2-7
CSARGTSGKYEQYF
TGCAGTGCTAGGGGGACTAGCGGGAAGTACGAGCAGTACTTC
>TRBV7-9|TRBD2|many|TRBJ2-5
CASSRNRLAGWETQYF
TGTGCCAGCAGCCGAAATAGACTAGCGGGATGGGAGACCCAGTACTTC
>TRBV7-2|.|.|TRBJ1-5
CASSLSQGQTQHF
TGTGCCAGCAGCTTATCTCAGGGTCAGACCCAGCATTTT